The clone carrying this T cell receptor beta chain has at least ten counts. The CDR3 extends over 15 amino acids. V was clipped by 6 bases and J by 3 bases; unmatched bases: 5. CDR1 SNHLY and CDR2 FYNNEI come from the germline V gene. RNA transcripts served as the template for amplifying TCR beta CDR3 regions. The HTBI set primed first-round TCR CDR3 RT-PCR. TCRdb reprocessed the multiplex PCR reads with MiXCR, giving one entry per CDR3 protein. The table includes around 300,000 distinct CDR3 sequences, 20% to 25% detected once. This sample was included in a study of T cells in Graves' hyperthyroidism and ophthalmopathy.

V and J are TRBV2 and TRBJ2-1; 10 bases align to TRBD1. The clonotype comes from a man younger than 45 with Graves' ophthalmopathy. Material for sequencing was blood. CDR3 coding DNA: TGTGCCAGCAGAAGGACAGGGGGGTACTACAATGAGCAGTTCTTC. This encodes CASRRTGGYYNEQFF.